The next 27 T cell receptor beta chains were all read from a single sample in a study of shared clonotypes between healthy human individuals (dated by TCRdb to about 2020). Libraries came from the immunoSEQ multiplex PCR assay. Not all clones reach the TCRdb copy of this immuneACCESS table, which keeps in-frame sequences only. Checked studies attribute under half of the gap to unresolved V genes and leave the rest unexplained. In this sample the table shows about half a million clones, approximately 79% of which occur a single time. The ten largest clones capture 12% of the sample. The sequenced sample consisted of PBMCs. Receptors originate from a woman aged 40 to 55 in good health. Some clones in this sample may be carry-over from other donors' samples.

The rearrangement uses TRBV7-2 and TRBJ2-3, with 15 bases aligning to TRBD2. J was trimmed by 0 bases and V by 6 bases; bases with no gene match: 4. Per the germline V gene, CDR1 is SGHTA and CDR2 is FQGNSA. The CDR3 sequence is 17 residues long. This CDR3 reads CASSNGLAGGSTDTQYF. The CDR3 nucleotides are TGTGCCAGCAGTAACGGACTAGCGGGAGGGAGCACAGATACGCAGTATTTT.

J is TRBJ2-5 and V is TRBV7-9, with TRBD2 matching 11 bases. The CDR3 sequence is 15 residues long. The germline V gene encodes CDR1 SEHNR and CDR2 FQNEAQ (reference sequence). V shed 5 bases, J shed 3 bases, and the junction held 5 bases outside the gene matches. This CDR3 reads CASSPGTSGEETQYF. CDR3 coding DNA: TGTGCCAGCAGCCCCGGGACTAGCGGAGAAGAGACCCAGTACTTC.

The table lists this clone with a few counts. The chain employs TRBV19 and TRBJ2-1; weak D call: TRBD2 (6 bases). This CDR3 is built from 15 residues. CDR1 and CDR2 (germline): LNHDA, SQIVND (reference sequence). V shed 10 bases and J shed 3 bases, with 19 bases lying between them. The CDR3 sequence is CATASGGTHYNEQFF. In nucleotides, the CDR3 is TGTGCCACCGCTTCGGGCGGGACTCACTACAATGAGCAGTTCTTC.

The rearrangement joins TRBV2 to TRBJ2-1, with 8 bases matching TRBD2. Germline V gives CDR1 SNHLY, CDR2 FYNNEI. The CDR3 sequence is 13 residues long. J gave up 9 bases and V 7 bases, and 8 bases lay outside the gene matches. CDR3 residues: CASNPGLELEQFF. DNA of the CDR3: TGTGCCAGCAATCCGGGACTAGAGCTTGAGCAGTTCTTC.

The rearrangement joins TRBV28 to TRBJ1-6; TRBD1 aligns across 7 bases. Trimming at V came to 5 bases and at J to 6 bases, leaving 4 bases not matched to a gene. From germline, CDR1 is MDHEN and CDR2 SYDVKM. The length of the CDR3 is 14 residues. CDR3 bases: TGTGCCAGCAGTCAGGGGGGGGGTAATTCACCCCTCCACTTT. This translates into CASSQGGGNSPLHF. The full variable domain, in which reference TRBV28 and TRBJ1-6 provide the parts outside the CDR3, is DVKVTQSSRYLVKRTGEKVFLECVQDMDHENMFWYRQDPGLGLRLIYFSYDVKMKEKGDIPEGYSVSREKKERFSLILESASTNQTSMYLCASSQGGGNSPLHFGNGTRLTVT.

The chain combines TRBV29-1 with TRBJ2-5, with 14 bases identical to TRBD2. Germline V gene data show CDR1 as SQVTM and CDR2 as ANQGSEA. V gave up 6 bases and J gave up 7 bases; unmatched junction bases: 10. The CDR3 has 15 residues. CDR3 loop: CSVYGTSGSEGTQYF. As DNA, the CDR3 is TGCAGCGTATACGGGACTAGCGGGAGTGAAGGGACCCAGTACTTC. The full variable domain, rest sourced from reference TRBV29-1 and TRBJ2-5, is SAVISQKPSRDICQRGTSLTIQCQVDSQVTMMFWYRQQPGQSLTLIATANQGSEATYESGFVIDKFPISRPNLTFSTLTVSNMSPEDSSIYLCSVYGTSGSEGTQYFGPGTRLLVL.

The V gene is TRBV5-1, the J gene TRBJ2-3; D is perhaps TRBD2 (5 bases). Germline-derived CDR1 and CDR2 are SGHRS and YFSETQ. Between the trimmed V and J ends, which lost 4 bases and 4 bases, there was a span of 7 bases. This CDR3 comprises 12 residues. The CDR3 spells CASSGGPDTQYF. The CDR3 DNA follows: TGCGCCAGCAGCGGAGGTCCAGATACGCAGTATTTT.

This clone was seen only a few times. V gene TRBV11-2 combines with J gene TRBJ2-5; no reliable D call. The CDR3 runs 10 residues. CDR1 is SGHAT and CDR2 is FQNNGV in the germline V gene. The V and J ends lost 4 bases and 7 bases respectively, with 4 bases between them. CDR3 region: CASSSGTQYF. The CDR3 nucleotides are TGTGCCAGCAGCTCCGGGACCCAGTACTTC.

About this clone itself: One base away lies a much larger clone, so this may be a sequencing read error. Different DNA sequences within this sample yield the same CDR3. The chain couples TRBV28 to TRBJ1-2, with D uncertain. The CDR3 covers 15 residues. Trimming cost V 6 bases and J 4 bases, with 18 bases left between them. From germline, CDR1 is MDHEN and CDR2 SYDVKM. DNA for the CDR3: TGTGCCAGCAGAAGACCTGTCCTCGAGGTCTATGGCTACACCTTC. Translated: CASRRPVLEVYGYTF.

The J gene is TRBJ2-7, the V gene TRBV5-1, with D possibly TRBD2 on 6 matching bases. Germline assignment: CDR1 SGHRS and CDR2 YFSETQ. The germline V and J ends were trimmed by 4 bases and 3 bases, with 32 bases remaining between them. The CDR3 sequence is 20 residues long. The CDR3 DNA reads as TGCGCCAGCAGCCCAGCCTTCGCTGTCTTTTCGGGAGACCCGGGCTACGAGCAGTACTTC. Its translation is CASSPAFAVFSGDPGYEQYF.

The chain has TRBV5-5 and TRBJ2-3, with D perhaps matching TRBD1 or TRBD2 (5 bases each). V lost 4 bases to trimming and J lost 2 bases, with 17 bases between them. This CDR3 contains 16 residues. The germline V gene encodes CDR1 SGHKS and CDR2 YYEKEE (reference sequence). In DNA, the CDR3 is TGTGCCAGCAGCGGCCGGGACGCTCCTTTCACAGATACGCAGTATTTT. Amino acid sequence: CASSGRDAPFTDTQYF.

This chain joins TRBV7-9 and TRBJ1-1; TRBD1 matches 7 bases. The CDR3 totals 15 residues. Trimming removed 2 bases from V and 1 base from J; junction bases left unmatched: 4. CDR1 is SEHNR and CDR2 is FQNEAQ in the germline V gene (reference sequence). CDR3 in DNA: TGTGCCAGCAGCTTATACGGGACAGCGAACACTGAAGCTTTCTTT. Amino acid sequence: CASSLYGTANTEAFF.

This chain joins TRBV4-1 and TRBJ2-3; 7 nucleotides line up with TRBD2. Germline V lookup: CDR1 MGHRA, CDR2 YSYEKL. CDR3 length: 17 residues. Unmatched junction bases numbered 12, after V lost 0 bases and J lost 6 bases. CDR3 DNA sequence: TGCGCCAGCAGCCAAGAAGGCAGCGGGACCGACCTGGATACGCAGTATTTT. Its translation is CASSQEGSGTDLDTQYF.

This clone was found a few times. The V call is TRBV10-1, the J call TRBJ1-1; 8 bases align to TRBD1. The germline V gene has CDR1 WNHNN and CDR2 SYGVQD (reference sequence). Trimming removed 8 bases from V and 1 base from J; junction bases left unmatched: 3. The CDR3 covers 13 residues. CDR3 residues: CASRDRPNTEAFF. The CDR3 nucleotides read TGCGCCAGCCGGGACAGGCCGAACACTGAAGCTTTCTTT.

This clone was seen only once. The chain couples TRBV18 to TRBJ1-2; a weak D match, TRBD1 (5 bases). Trimming pared 2 bases from V and 4 bases from J, leaving 11 bases between. Germline CDR1 and CDR2: KGHSH and LQKENI. The CDR3 covers 14 residues. This chain's CDR3 is CASSPGRGGYGYTF. In DNA form, the CDR3 reads TGTGCCAGCTCACCAGGGAGGGGCGGCTATGGCTACACCTTC.

The J gene is TRBJ1-2, the V gene TRBV29-1; possible D gene TRBD1, 5 bases. The CDR3 contains 15 residues. V was clipped by 1 base and J by 3 bases, with 15 bases between them. CDR1 and CDR2 from the germline V gene are SQVTM and ANQGSEA. The CDR3 sequence is CSVEVLLRGDYGYTF. The CDR3 DNA follows: TGCAGCGTTGAAGTACTTTTACGGGGGGACTATGGCTACACCTTC. The full variable domain, in which reference TRBV29-1 and TRBJ1-2 provide the parts outside the CDR3, is SAVISQKPSRDICQRGTSLTIQCQVDSQVTMMFWYRQQPGQSLTLIATANQGSEATYESGFVIDKFPISRPNLTFSTLTVSNMSPEDSSIYLCSVEVLLRGDYGYTFGSGTRLTVV.

The genes are TRBV7-3 and TRBJ2-3, with D possibly matching TRBD1 (6 bases). Germline-derived CDR1 and CDR2 are SGHTA and FQGTGA. This CDR3 contains 18 residues. V lost 3 bases to trimming and J lost 0 bases, with 19 bases between them. Here the CDR3 reads CASSFPKDGQSSTDTQYF. CDR3 coding DNA: TGTGCCAGCAGCTTCCCAAAGGACGGACAGTCGAGCACAGATACGCAGTATTTT.

The chain has TRBV28 and TRBJ2-4; D is uncertain. Germline loops: CDR1 MDHEN, CDR2 SYDVKM. This CDR3 is built from 17 residues. V gave up 5 bases and J gave up 0 bases, with 17 bases separating them. The DNA for the CDR3 is TGTGCCAGCAGTCCTCCCTTTGTCGCCTTAGCCAAAAACATTCAGTACTTC. This encodes CASSPPFVALAKNIQYF.

The chain carries TRBV2 and TRBJ1-1; D remains ambiguous. The germline V and J ends were trimmed by 4 bases and 3 bases, with 9 bases remaining between them. CDR3 size: 13 residues. Germline V gene sequence: CDR1 SNHLY, CDR2 FYNNEI. CDR3 sequence reads: CASSVRRDTEAFF. As DNA, the CDR3 is TGTGCCAGCAGTGTCAGGAGGGACACTGAAGCTTTCTTT.

In the case of this clone: This may be a read error, as it is one base from a much larger clone. This chain connects TRBV6-5 to TRBJ1-2; D is ambiguous. The CDR3 extends over 16 amino acids. Germline V gene lookup returns CDR1 MNHEY and CDR2 SVGAGI. The V end lost 0 bases, the J end lost 7 bases, and 18 bases lay between the germline ends. The CDR3 sequence: CASSYSNPGLDCGYTF. The CDR3 coding sequence is TGTGCCAGCAGTTACTCGAATCCGGGATTGGACTGTGGCTACACCTTC.

This clone has a single count. This chain joins TRBV9 and TRBJ2-3, with D uncertain. This CDR3 contains 15 residues. Trimming removed 4 bases at V and 0 bases at J, with 12 bases between. Looked up from germline, CDR1 is SGDLS and CDR2 is YYNGEE. CDR3: CASSFGRTSTDTQYF. The CDR3, as DNA: TGTGCCAGCAGCTTCGGACGAACTAGCACAGATACGCAGTATTTT.

The chain has TRBV4-2 and TRBJ2-7; TRBD2 is a possible D gene (5 bases). Deletions cut 1 base from V and 7 bases from J, with 14 bases between. The CDR3 consists of 14 residues. Germline V gene data show CDR1 as LGHNA and CDR2 as YNFKEQ. For the CDR3, the DNA is TGTGCCAGCAGCCAAGTGGAGGACCCCAAAGAGCAGTACTTC. The encoded protein is CASSQVEDPKEQYF.

The chain uses TRBV7-8 and TRBJ2-7, with 12 nucleotides matching TRBD2. The trim removed 4 bases at V and 5 bases at J, leaving 6 bases unmatched. Germline V gene data show CDR1 as SGHVS and CDR2 as FQNEAQ. This CDR3 comprises 15 residues. CDR3: CASSYGLAGTHEQYF. The CDR3 nucleotides read TGTGCCAGCAGCTACGGACTAGCGGGAACCCACGAGCAGTACTTC.

On this clone itself: Just one base apart from a much larger clone, this may be a read error. V and J are TRBV28 and TRBJ1-5; TRBD1 might be the D (6 bases). The germline gives CDR1 MDHEN, CDR2 SYDVKM. The CDR3 has 13 residues. V was clipped by 6 bases and J by 7 bases, with 13 bases between them. CDR3 bases: TGTGCCAGCAGCCCAGGGGCCAAACAGCCCCAGCATTTT. Amino acids: CASSPGAKQPQHF.

The gene calls are TRBV7-3 and TRBJ1-1; 7 bases match TRBD1. The length of the CDR3 is 15 residues. CDR1 SGHTA and CDR2 FQGTGA come from the germline V gene. V was pared by 6 bases and J by 0 bases, with 7 bases of the junction left unmatched. The chain's CDR3 is CASSKEGAVNTEAFF. The DNA of the CDR3 is TGTGCCAGCAGTAAAGAGGGGGCAGTGAACACTGAAGCTTTCTTT.

V is TRBV9 and J is TRBJ2-1; 9 bases map to TRBD2. CDR3 length equals 15 residues. Germline-derived CDR1 and CDR2 are SGDLS and YYNGEE. The trim removed 0 bases at V and 6 bases at J, leaving 4 bases unmatched. In nucleotides, the CDR3 is TGTGCCAGCAGCGTAGTAGGGACTAGCAGCAATGAGCAGTTCTTC. Translating gives CASSVVGTSSNEQFF.

CDR3 DNA sequence: TGTGCCAGCTCACCGCCCACGCGTGCGGGGAACCATTACGAGCAGTACTTC. This translates into CASSPPTRAGNHYEQYF. The V and J genes are TRBV18 and TRBJ2-7, with TRBD2 as a possible D gene (6 bases). Germline assignment: CDR1 KGHSH and CDR2 LQKENI. Trimming took 3 bases from V and 4 from J, leaving 22 bases between them. The CDR3 consists of 17 residues.